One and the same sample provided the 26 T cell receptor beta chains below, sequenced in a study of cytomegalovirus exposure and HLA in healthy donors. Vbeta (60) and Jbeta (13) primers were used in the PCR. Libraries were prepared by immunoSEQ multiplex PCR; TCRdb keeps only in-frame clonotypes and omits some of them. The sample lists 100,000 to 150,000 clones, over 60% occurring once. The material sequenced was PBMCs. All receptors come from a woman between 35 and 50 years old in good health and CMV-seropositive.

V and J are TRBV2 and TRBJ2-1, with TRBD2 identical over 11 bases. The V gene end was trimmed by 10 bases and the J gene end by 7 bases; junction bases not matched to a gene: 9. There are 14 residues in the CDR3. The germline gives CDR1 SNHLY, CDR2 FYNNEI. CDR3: CATFSGRAENEQFF. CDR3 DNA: TGTGCCACTTTTAGCGGGAGGGCCGAGAATGAGCAGTTCTTC.

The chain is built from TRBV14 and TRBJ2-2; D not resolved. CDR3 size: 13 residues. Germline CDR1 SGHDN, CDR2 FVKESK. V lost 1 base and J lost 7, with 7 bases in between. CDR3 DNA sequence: TGTGCCAGCAGCCAAGGTCAGGTCGGGGAGCTGTTTTTT. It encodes CASSQGQVGELFF.

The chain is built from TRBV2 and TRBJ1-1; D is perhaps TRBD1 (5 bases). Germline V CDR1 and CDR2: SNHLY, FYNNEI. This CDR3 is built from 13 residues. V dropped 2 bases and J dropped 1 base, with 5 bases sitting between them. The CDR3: CASSEQGNTEAFF. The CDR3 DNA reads TGTGCCAGCAGTGAACAGGGGAACACTGAAGCTTTCTTT.

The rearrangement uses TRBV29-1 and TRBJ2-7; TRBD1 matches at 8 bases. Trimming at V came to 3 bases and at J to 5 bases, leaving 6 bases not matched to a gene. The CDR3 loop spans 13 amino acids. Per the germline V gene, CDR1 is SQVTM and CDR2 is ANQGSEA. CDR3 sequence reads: CSVDTGGYDEQYF. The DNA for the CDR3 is TGCAGCGTTGACACAGGGGGGTACGACGAGCAGTACTTC.

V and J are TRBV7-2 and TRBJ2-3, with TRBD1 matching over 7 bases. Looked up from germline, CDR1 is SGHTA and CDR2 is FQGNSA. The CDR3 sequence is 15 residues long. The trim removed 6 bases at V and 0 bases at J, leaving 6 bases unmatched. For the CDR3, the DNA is TGTGCCAGCAGAACCGGGACAGCTAGCACAGATACGCAGTATTTT. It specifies CASRTGTASTDTQYF.

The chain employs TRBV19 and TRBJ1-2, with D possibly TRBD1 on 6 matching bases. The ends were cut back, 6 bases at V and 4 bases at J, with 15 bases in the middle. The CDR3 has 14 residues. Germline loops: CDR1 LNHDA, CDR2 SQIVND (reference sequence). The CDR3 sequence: CASSTTGVGYGYTF. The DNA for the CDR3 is TGTGCCAGTAGCACGACAGGTGTCGGCTATGGCTACACCTTC.

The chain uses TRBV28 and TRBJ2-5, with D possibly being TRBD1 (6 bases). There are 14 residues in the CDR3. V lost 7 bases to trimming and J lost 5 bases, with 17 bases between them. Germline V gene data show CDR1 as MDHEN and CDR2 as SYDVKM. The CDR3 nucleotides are TGTGCCAGCAAAAACCGGGACACCGTGGAGACCCAGTACTTC. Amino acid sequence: CASKNRDTVETQYF. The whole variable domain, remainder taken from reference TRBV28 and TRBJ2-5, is DVKVTQSSRYLVKRTGEKVFLECVQDMDHENMFWYRQDPGLGLRLIYFSYDVKMKEKGDIPEGYSVSREKKERFSLILESASTNQTSMYLCASKNRDTVETQYFGPGTRLLVL.

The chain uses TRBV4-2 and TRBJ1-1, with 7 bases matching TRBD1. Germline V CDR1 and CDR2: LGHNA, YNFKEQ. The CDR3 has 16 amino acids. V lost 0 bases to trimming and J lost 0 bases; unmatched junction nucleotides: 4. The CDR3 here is CASSQDFRGLNTEAFF. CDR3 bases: TGTGCCAGCAGCCAAGATTTTAGGGGGCTGAACACTGAAGCTTTCTTT.

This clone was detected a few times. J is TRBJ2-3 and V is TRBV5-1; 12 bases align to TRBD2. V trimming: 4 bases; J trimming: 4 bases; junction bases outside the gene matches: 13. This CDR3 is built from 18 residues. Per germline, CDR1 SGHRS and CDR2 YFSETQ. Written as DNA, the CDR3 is TGCGCCAGCAGCCTCGGACTAGCGGGAAGGGTGGTGCCAGATACGCAGTATTTT. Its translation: CASSLGLAGRVVPDTQYF.

This chain's CDR3 is CASSAQTNSYNEQFF. The CDR3 DNA reads as TGTGCCAGCTCTGCACAGACGAACTCCTACAATGAGCAGTTCTTC. The chain is built from TRBV18 and TRBJ2-1; D not resolved. The CDR3 contains 15 residues. With 6 bases removed from V and 0 bases from J, the gap between germline ends came to 12 bases. CDR1 is KGHSH and CDR2 is LQKENI in the germline V gene.

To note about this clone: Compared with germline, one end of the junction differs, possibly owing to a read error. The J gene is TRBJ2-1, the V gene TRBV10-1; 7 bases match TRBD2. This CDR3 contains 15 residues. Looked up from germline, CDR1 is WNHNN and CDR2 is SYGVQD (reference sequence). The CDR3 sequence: CATSTGRGGYNEQFF. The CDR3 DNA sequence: TGCGCCACCAGTACGGGGAGGGGAGGGTACAATGAGCAGTTCTTC.

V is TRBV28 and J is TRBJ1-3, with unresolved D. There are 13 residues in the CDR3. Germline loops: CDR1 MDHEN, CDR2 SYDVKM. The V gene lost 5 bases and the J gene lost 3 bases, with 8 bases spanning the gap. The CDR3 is CASSPRLGNTIYF. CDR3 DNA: TGTGCCAGCAGTCCGCGCCTTGGAAACACCATATATTTT.

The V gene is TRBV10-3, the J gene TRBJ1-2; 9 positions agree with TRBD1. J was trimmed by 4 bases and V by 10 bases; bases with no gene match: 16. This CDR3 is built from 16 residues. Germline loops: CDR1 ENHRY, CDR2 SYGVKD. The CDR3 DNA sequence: TGTGCCACCAGCGGACGGCGAGCGGGACAGGGCTATGGCTACACCTTC. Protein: CATSGRRAGQGYGYTF.

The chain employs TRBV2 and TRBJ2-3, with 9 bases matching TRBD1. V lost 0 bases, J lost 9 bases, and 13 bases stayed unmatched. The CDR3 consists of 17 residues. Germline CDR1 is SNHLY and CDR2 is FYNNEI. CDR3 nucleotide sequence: TGTGCCAGCAGTGAAGCAGCCGGGACAGGGATTCAAGAGACGCAGTATTTT. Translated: CASSEAAGTGIQETQYF.

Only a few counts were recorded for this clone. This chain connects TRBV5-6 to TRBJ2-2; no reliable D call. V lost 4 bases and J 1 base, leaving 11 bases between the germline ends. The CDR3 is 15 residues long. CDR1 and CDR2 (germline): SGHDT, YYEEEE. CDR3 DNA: TGTGCCAGCAGCCTTGAGAGGAGGAACACCGGGGAGCTGTTTTTT. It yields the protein CASSLERRNTGELFF.

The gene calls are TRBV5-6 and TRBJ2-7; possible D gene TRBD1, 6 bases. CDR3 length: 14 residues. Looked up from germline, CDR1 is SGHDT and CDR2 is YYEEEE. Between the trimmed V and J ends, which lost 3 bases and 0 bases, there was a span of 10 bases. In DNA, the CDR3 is TGTGCCAGCAGCTCGCTGACAGGCTCCTACGAGCAGTACTTC. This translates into CASSSLTGSYEQYF.

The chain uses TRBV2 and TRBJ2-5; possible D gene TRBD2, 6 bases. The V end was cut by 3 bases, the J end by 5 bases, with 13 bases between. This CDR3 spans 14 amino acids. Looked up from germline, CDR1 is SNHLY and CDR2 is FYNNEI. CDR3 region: CASSERRTIETQYF. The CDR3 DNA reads TGTGCCAGCAGTGAGAGGCGGACTATTGAGACCCAGTACTTC.

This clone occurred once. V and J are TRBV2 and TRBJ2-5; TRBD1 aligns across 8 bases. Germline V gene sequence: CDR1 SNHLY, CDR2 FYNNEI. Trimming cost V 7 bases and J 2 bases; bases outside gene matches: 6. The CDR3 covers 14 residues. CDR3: CASNTGTGQETQYF. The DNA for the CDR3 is TGTGCCAGCAATACCGGGACAGGACAAGAGACCCAGTACTTC.

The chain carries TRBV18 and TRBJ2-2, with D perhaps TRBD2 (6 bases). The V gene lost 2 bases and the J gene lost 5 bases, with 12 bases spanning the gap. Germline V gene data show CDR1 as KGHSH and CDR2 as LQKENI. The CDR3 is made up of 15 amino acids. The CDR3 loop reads CASSPIGSLTGELFF. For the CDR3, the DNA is TGTGCCAGCTCACCAATCGGGAGCTTGACCGGGGAGCTGTTTTTT.

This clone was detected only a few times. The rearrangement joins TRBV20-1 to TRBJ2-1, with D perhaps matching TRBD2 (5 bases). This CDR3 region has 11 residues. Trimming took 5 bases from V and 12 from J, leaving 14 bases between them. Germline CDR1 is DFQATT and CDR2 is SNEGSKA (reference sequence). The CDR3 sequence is CSAETGMGQFF. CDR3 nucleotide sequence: TGCAGTGCTGAAACCGGGATGGGGCAGTTCTTC.

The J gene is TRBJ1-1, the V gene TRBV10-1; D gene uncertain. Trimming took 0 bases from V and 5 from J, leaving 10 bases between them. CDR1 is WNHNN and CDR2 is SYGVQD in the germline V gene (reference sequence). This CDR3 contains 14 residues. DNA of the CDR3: TGCGCCAGCAGTGAGTCCCCTTTGAGGACTGAAGCTTTCTTT. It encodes CASSESPLRTEAFF.

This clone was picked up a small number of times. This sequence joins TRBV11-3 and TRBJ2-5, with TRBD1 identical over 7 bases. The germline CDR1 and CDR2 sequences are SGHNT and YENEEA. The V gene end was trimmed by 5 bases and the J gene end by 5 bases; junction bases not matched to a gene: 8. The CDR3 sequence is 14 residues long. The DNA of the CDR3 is TGTGCCAGCAGCCCCCGGACAGGAATGGAGACCCAGTACTTC. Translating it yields CASSPRTGMETQYF.

The CDR3 coding sequence is TGTGCCAGCTGTACGGGTGAGCCCCAGCATTTT. Its translation: CASCTGEPQHF. The V call is TRBV21-1, the J call TRBJ1-5. TRBV21-1 counts as a pseudogene. CDR3 size: 11 residues.

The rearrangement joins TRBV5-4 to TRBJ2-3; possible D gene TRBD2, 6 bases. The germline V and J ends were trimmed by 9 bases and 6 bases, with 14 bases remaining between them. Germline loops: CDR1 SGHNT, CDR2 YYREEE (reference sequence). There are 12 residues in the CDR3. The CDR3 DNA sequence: TGTGCCACCGCCGCGGGACTGGATACGCAGTATTTT. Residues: CATAAGLDTQYF.

CDR3 loop: CASSSRGREANEQFF. The CDR3 DNA reads TGTGCCAGCAGCTCGAGGGGGAGGGAGGCAAATGAGCAGTTCTTC. The gene calls are TRBV5-4 and TRBJ2-1, with D maybe TRBD2 (7 bases). The CDR3 runs 15 residues. Germline CDR1 is SGHNT and CDR2 is YYREEE (reference sequence). V gave up 3 bases and J gave up 7 bases, with 17 bases separating them. The full variable domain, in which reference TRBV5-4 and TRBJ2-1 provide the parts outside the CDR3, is ETGVTQSPTHLIKTRGQQVTLRCSSQSGHNTVSWYQQALGQGPQFIFQYYREEENGRGNFPPRFSGLQFPNYSSELNVNALELDDSALYLCASSSRGREANEQFFGPGTRLTVL.

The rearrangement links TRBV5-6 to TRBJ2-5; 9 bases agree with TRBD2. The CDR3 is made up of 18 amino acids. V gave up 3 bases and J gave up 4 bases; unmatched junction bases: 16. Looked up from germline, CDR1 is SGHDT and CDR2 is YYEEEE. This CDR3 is CASSSMTSGLKKVETQYF. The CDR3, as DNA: TGTGCCAGCAGCTCGATGACTAGCGGACTGAAAAAGGTAGAGACCCAGTACTTC.